This T cell receptor beta chain was captured by sequencing in a study of cytomegalovirus exposure and HLA in healthy donors. Study observations and caveats: Indistinguishable V segments, including TRBV6-2 and TRBV6-3, were excluded. Among the sequence variants, a highly shared cluster was likely an artifact of sequencing.

Concerning this clone: The antigen is undetermined.

Germline-derived CDR1 and CDR2 are MNHNS and SASEGT. Trimming took 5 bases from V and 10 from J; bases not matched to a gene: 8. This CDR3 has 14 residues. The PCR ran on 60 Vbeta and 13 Jbeta primers. TCRdb's copy holds only in-frame clones and misses some; the assay was immunoSEQ multiplex PCR. Among tens of thousands of clones listed, roughly 90% were seen once. The receptor's source is a woman aged 18-29 years in good health and CMV-seronegative. V gene TRBV6-1 combines with J gene TRBJ1-6; TRBD1 matches at 7 bases. Sequencing input: PBMCs. The CDR3 sequence: CASSQTGLDSPLHF. The CDR3 region has the DNA TGTGCCAGCAGTCAGACAGGGCTTGACTCACCCCTCCACTTT.